This TCR beta chain was identified during a study of CD8 T cells in Susac syndrome. Random hexamers served to reverse transcribe about 0.5 to 1 ug RNA. Amplification of the TCR beta CDR3 was carried out by immunoSEQ multiplex PCR, which spanned a total of 54 Vbeta and 13 Jbeta segments. TCRdb passed the immunoSEQ multiplex PCR reads through MiXCR, listing each CDR3 protein once. The table includes fewer than 350,000 distinct CDR3 sequences, approximately 85% detected once. V was cut by 0 bases and J by 1 base, with 12 bases left in between. Germline V CDR1 and CDR2: MGHRA, YSYEKL. The CDR3 loop spans 16 amino acids. Negative isolation was used for CD8+ and CD4+ T cells, and FACS enrichment was applied to TEMRA cells. This clonotype was recorded once.

Sequences were obtained from CD8+ T cells from PBMCs. The V gene is TRBV4-1, the J gene TRBJ1-1, with D possibly matching TRBD1 (5 bases). This clonotype originated in a human donor with multiple sclerosis. CDR3 in amino acids: CASSQEVGGTNTEAFF. As DNA, the CDR3 is TGCGCCAGCAGCCAAGAGGTTGGGGGGACGAACACTGAAGCTTTCTTT.